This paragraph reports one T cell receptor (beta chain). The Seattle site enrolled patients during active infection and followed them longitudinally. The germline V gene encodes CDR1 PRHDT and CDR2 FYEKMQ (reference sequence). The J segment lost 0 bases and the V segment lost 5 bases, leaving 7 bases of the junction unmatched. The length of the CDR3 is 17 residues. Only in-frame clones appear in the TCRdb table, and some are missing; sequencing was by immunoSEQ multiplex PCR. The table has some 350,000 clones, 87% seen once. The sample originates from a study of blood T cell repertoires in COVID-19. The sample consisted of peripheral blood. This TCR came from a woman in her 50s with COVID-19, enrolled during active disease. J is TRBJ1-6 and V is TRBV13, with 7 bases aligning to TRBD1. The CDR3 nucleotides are TGTGCCAGCAGCAGTGGGACAGCGAGCTCCTATAATTCACCCCTCCACTTT. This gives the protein CASSSGTASSYNSPLHF. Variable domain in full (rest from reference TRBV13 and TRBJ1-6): AAGVIQSPRHLIKEKRETATLKCYPIPRHDTVYWYQQGPGQDPQFLISFYEKMQSDKGSIPDRFSAQQFSDYHSELNMSSLELGDSALYFCASSSGTASSYNSPLHFGNGTRLTVT.